The 27 T cell receptor beta chains below all came from one sample that was sequenced in a study of T-cell reconstitution after alpha-beta-depleted transplantation in children. Construction of the TCRbeta library involved unique molecular identifiers. TCRdb re-called the PCR reads through MiXCR, storing one row per CDR3 protein. The sample comprises approximately 1,000,000 distinct CDR3 sequences, about 29% of which are singletons, and roughly 31% rests with the top ten. Material: PBMCs, mostly from graft donor cells, obtained 360 days after TCRalphabeta/CD19-depleted stem cell transplant. These receptors came from a boy in the first two years of life who had a stem cell transplant for SCID, so the T cells may come from the graft donor.

The chain recombines TRBV4-1 with TRBJ2-1; the D gene is possibly TRBD1 (7 bases). Deletions cut 1 base from V and 7 bases from J, with 17 bases between. This CDR3 is 16 amino acids long. Germline V gene lookup returns CDR1 MGHRA and CDR2 YSYEKL. The CDR3 region is CASSQGPDRRANEQFF. In DNA, the CDR3 is TGCGCCAGCAGCCAAGGTCCGGACAGGAGGGCAAATGAGCAGTTCTTC.

This clonotype was observed a few times. This chain joins TRBV4-3 and TRBJ1-4; 9 nucleotides align to TRBD1. The germline V gene has CDR1 LGHNA and CDR2 YSLEER. This CDR3 spans 16 amino acids. J gave up 8 bases and V 4 bases, and 11 bases lay outside the gene matches. Written as DNA, the CDR3 is TGCGCCAGCAGCCTAACTCGACAGGGGGTAGGCGAAAAACTGTTTTTT. Its protein is CASSLTRQGVGEKLFF.

This clonotype appeared a single time. This chain links TRBV6-2 or TRBV6-3 with TRBJ2-1; 14 bases are a match to TRBD2. CDR3 length equals 11 residues. The V segment lost 6 bases and the J segment 14 bases; nucleotides outside the gene matches: 0. In germline, CDR1 is MNHEY, CDR2 SVGEGT. CDR3 nucleotides: TGTGCCAGCAGGGGACTAGCGGGGGAGTTCTTC. This gives the protein CASRGLAGEFF.

The rearrangement links TRBV29-1 to TRBJ2-3; 7 bases map to TRBD1. Per the germline V gene, CDR1 is SQVTM and CDR2 is ANQGSEA. This CDR3 contains 13 residues. The CDR3 spells CTYDRASTDTQYF. CDR3 DNA sequence: TGCACCTACGACAGGGCTAGCACAGATACGCAGTATTTT.

The J gene is TRBJ2-3, the V gene TRBV10-3; 8 nucleotides line up with TRBD1. Unmatched junction bases numbered 8, after V lost 6 bases and J lost 0 bases. The CDR3 is 16 amino acids. Per the germline V gene, CDR1 is ENHRY and CDR2 is SYGVKD. This CDR3 reads CAIRAPDRASTDTQYF. CDR3 in DNA: TGTGCCATCAGGGCCCCGGACAGGGCGAGCACAGATACGCAGTATTTT.

This clonotype was counted a few times. V usage is TRBV5-1 and J usage is TRBJ2-1, with D possibly TRBD2 on 7 matching bases. The V and J ends lost 4 bases and 7 bases respectively, with 21 bases between them. The germline gives CDR1 SGHRS, CDR2 YFSETQ. CDR3 length: 16 amino acids. As DNA, the CDR3 is TGCGCCAGCAGCCCGGAGGTCGGGGGGCCTGGGAATGAGCAGTTCTTC. This sequence encodes CASSPEVGGPGNEQFF.

The rearrangement uses TRBV5-1 and TRBJ2-7, with D possibly matching TRBD1 (5 bases). V dropped 7 bases and J dropped 2 bases, with 13 bases sitting between them. The CDR3 is 13 residues long. Germline-derived CDR1 and CDR2 are SGHRS and YFSETQ. The CDR3 nucleotides read TGCGCCAGCTCGGAGCAACAGGCCTACGAGCAGTACTTC. This translates into CASSEQQAYEQYF.

The rearrangement links TRBV7-2 to TRBJ2-3; D possibly corresponds to TRBD2 (5 bases). Trimming stripped 4 bases from V and 3 bases from J, with 14 bases between. The germline V gene encodes CDR1 SGHTA and CDR2 FQGNSA. CDR3 length equals 15 residues. Written as DNA, the CDR3 is TGTGCCAGCAGCTCAGCGAGTCTAGCAACAGATACGCAGTATTTT. Residues: CASSSASLATDTQYF.

This clonotype was seen a few times. The chain combines TRBV12-3 or TRBV12-4 with TRBJ2-5; 7 bases line up with TRBD2. With 6 bases clipped from V and 0 bases from J, the junction kept 10 bases outside the gene matches. The CDR3 has 16 residues. CDR3 region: CASSPRSGTNQETQYF. Here the CDR3 DNA reads TGTGCCAGCAGCCCCAGGAGCGGGACGAACCAAGAGACCCAGTACTTC.

CDR3 sequence: CASSSPAPNSPLHF. The CDR3, as DNA: TGTGCCAGCAGTTCGCCAGCTCCTAATTCACCCCTCCACTTT. The chain couples TRBV6-5 to TRBJ1-6; D not resolved. CDR3 length: 14 residues. Deletions cut 4 bases from V and 6 bases from J, with 10 bases between. Germline values: CDR1 MNHEY, CDR2 SVGAGI.

V is TRBV15 and J is TRBJ1-4; TRBD1 might be the D (6 bases). The CDR3 is made up of 15 amino acids. Trimming took off 2 bases at V and 5 bases at J, with 12 bases between the two ends. The V gene's germline CDR1 is LNHNV and CDR2 YYDKDF (reference sequence). The CDR3 region is CATSRRGQINEKLFF. The CDR3 DNA sequence: TGTGCCACCAGCAGACGAGGACAGATAAATGAAAAACTGTTTTTT.

This clonotype was seen a handful of times. The CDR3 DNA is TGTGCCAGCAGTTGGGGGGACAGGGAGAAGGACGAGCAGTACTTC. This sequence encodes CASSWGDREKDEQYF. The chain uses TRBV6-5 and TRBJ2-7, with TRBD1 matching 9 bases. In germline, CDR1 is MNHEY, CDR2 SVGAGI. V shed 4 bases and J 5 bases; nucleotides not matched to a gene: 9. The CDR3 covers 15 residues.

The chain employs TRBV18 and TRBJ2-4; D possibly matches TRBD1 or TRBD2 (5 bases each). Germline V gene data show CDR1 as KGHSH and CDR2 as LQKENI. There are 16 residues in the CDR3. V was shortened by 0 bases and J by 0 bases, with 9 bases between the two germline ends. The CDR3 spells CASSPPGVLAKNIQYF. Written as DNA, the CDR3 is TGTGCCAGCTCACCACCGGGGGTCCTAGCCAAAAACATTCAGTACTTC.

This chain uses TRBV12-3 or TRBV12-4 with TRBJ2-7, with TRBD1 identical over 9 bases. The CDR3 covers 13 residues. Germline trimming cut 5 bases from V and 12 bases from J; bases unmatched to any gene: 11. The CDR3 loop is CASSPTGQGRRYF. The CDR3 coding sequence is TGTGCCAGCAGTCCAACCGGACAGGGGCGGAGGTACTTC.

This clonotype was observed a handful of times. This sequence joins TRBV20-1 and TRBJ2-3; tentative D call: TRBD2 (6 bases). Trimming left V 1 base short and J 9 bases short, with 20 bases between. CDR3 size: 15 residues. Germline CDR1 is DFQATT and CDR2 is SNEGSKA (reference sequence). The CDR3 sequence: CSARGAGNAPGTQYF. The CDR3 DNA reads TGCAGTGCTAGAGGCGCGGGGAACGCACCTGGCACGCAGTATTTT.

The CDR3 region is CASSQIGRNIQYF. CDR3 DNA sequence: TGTGCCAGCAGCCAAATTGGCCGTAATATTCAGTACTTC. The J gene is TRBJ2-4, the V gene TRBV14; D is unresolved. Trimming cost V 2 bases and J 10 bases, with 12 bases left between them. The CDR3 runs 13 residues. Germline V gene sequence: CDR1 SGHDN, CDR2 FVKESK.

This clonotype was detected only a few times. For the CDR3, the DNA is TGTGCCAGCAGTTTCGGCAGATTCGGGACAGTTGAAGCTTTCTTT. Protein product: CASSFGRFGTVEAFF. The J gene is TRBJ1-1, the V gene TRBV28, with 7 bases that match TRBD1. V lost 3 bases, J lost 7 bases, and 11 bases stayed unmatched. This CDR3 contains 15 residues. CDR1 and CDR2 (germline): MDHEN, SYDVKM.

Notes on this clonotype: Mismatch with germline at one junction end may stem from a read error. The V gene is TRBV15, the J gene TRBJ2-5; D is tentatively TRBD1 or TRBD2 (5 bases each). Per germline, CDR1 LNHNV and CDR2 YYDKDF (reference sequence). CDR3 size: 15 residues. The CDR3 coding sequence is TGTGCCTCCAGCAGAGGTAGGGGAGTCCAAGAGACCCAGTACTTC. Its translation is CASSRGRGVQETQYF.

The chain links TRBV20-1 to TRBJ1-1; TRBD1 might be the D (5 bases). CDR3 length: 14 residues. The germline CDR1 and CDR2 sequences are DFQATT and SNEGSKA (reference sequence). Trimming cost V 5 bases and J 0 bases, with 13 bases left between them. This CDR3 reads CSAYPGRVNTEAFF. The CDR3 DNA is TGCAGTGCTTATCCGGGACGGGTGAACACTGAAGCTTTCTTT.

The chain uses TRBV7-9 and TRBJ2-3; tentatively, D is TRBD1 or TRBD2 (5 bases each). Trimming shortened V by 1 base and J by 4 bases, and 12 bases separated the two germline ends. Germline V gene data show CDR1 as SEHNR and CDR2 as FQNEAQ (reference sequence). This CDR3 region has 15 residues. The CDR3 DNA reads TGTGCCAGCAGCTTAGGACAGACTAACGCAGATACGCAGTATTTT. Amino acids: CASSLGQTNADTQYF.

As to this clonotype: This sequence may be a read error, since a much larger clone differs from it by one base. V and J are TRBV6-2 or TRBV6-3 and TRBJ2-1, with 8 bases that match TRBD1. Germline CDR1 reads MNHEY; CDR2 reads SVGEGT. This CDR3 has 18 residues. CDR3 DNA: TGTGCCAGCAGTTCGCCCATCGGACAGGGACGGACATACAGTGAGCAGTTCTTC. It yields the protein CASSSPIGQGRTYSEQFF.

CDR3 DNA: TGCAGCGCCGCACAGGGAAAAGAGGGGGGGAACACTGAAGCTTTCTTT. It encodes CSAAQGKEGGNTEAFF. The rearrangement joins TRBV29-1 to TRBJ1-1; D possibly corresponds to TRBD1 (6 bases). CDR1 and CDR2 from the germline V gene are SQVTM and ANQGSEA. The CDR3 runs 16 residues. V lost 7 bases and J 1 base, leaving 22 bases between the germline ends.

The chain combines TRBV5-1 with TRBJ2-5; 12 nucleotides line up with TRBD1. Per the germline V gene, CDR1 is SGHRS and CDR2 is YFSETQ. V shed 3 bases and J 7 bases; nucleotides not matched to a gene: 7. The CDR3 contains 15 residues. For the CDR3, the DNA is TGCGCCAGCAGCTGGGGACAGGGGGCAGAAGGGACCCAGTACTTC. This sequence encodes CASSWGQGAEGTQYF.

The chain carries TRBV12-3 or TRBV12-4 and TRBJ2-7; 9 nucleotides match TRBD1. V shed 3 bases and J 4 bases; nucleotides not matched to a gene: 13. The CDR3 totals 17 residues. The DNA for the CDR3 is TGTGCCAGCAGTTTTATTAAACTAGGGGACAGGGCATACGAGCAGTACTTC. Translated: CASSFIKLGDRAYEQYF.

This clonotype has just a few counts. V is TRBV11-2 and J is TRBJ2-3, with TRBD2 matching 7 bases. The germline CDR1 and CDR2 sequences are SGHAT and FQNNGV. V dropped 6 bases and J dropped 4; count of bases not matched to a gene: 10. This CDR3 contains 15 residues. CDR3 sequence reads: CASRPPSAGADTQYF. In nucleotides, the CDR3 is TGTGCCAGCAGGCCCCCCTCGGCGGGGGCAGATACGCAGTATTTT.

The CDR3 is CASNDPGGGPYNEQFF. The CDR3 coding sequence is TGTGCCAGCAACGATCCTGGCGGGGGGCCTTACAATGAGCAGTTCTTC. The chain employs TRBV21-1 and TRBJ2-1; TRBD2, the table's D call, lacks a check against the DNA. TRBV21-1 is a known pseudogene. This CDR3 is 16 amino acids long.

This clonotype has more than one count but fewer than ten. The chain carries TRBV20-1 and TRBJ2-3; D possibly corresponds to TRBD2 (6 bases). The CDR3 contains 15 residues. Between the trimmed V and J ends, which lost 0 bases and 4 bases, there was a span of 14 bases. Germline CDR1 is DFQATT and CDR2 is SNEGSKA (reference sequence). This CDR3 reads CSARDSLAKADTQYF. The CDR3, as DNA: TGCAGTGCTAGAGATAGCCTAGCGAAGGCAGATACGCAGTATTTT.